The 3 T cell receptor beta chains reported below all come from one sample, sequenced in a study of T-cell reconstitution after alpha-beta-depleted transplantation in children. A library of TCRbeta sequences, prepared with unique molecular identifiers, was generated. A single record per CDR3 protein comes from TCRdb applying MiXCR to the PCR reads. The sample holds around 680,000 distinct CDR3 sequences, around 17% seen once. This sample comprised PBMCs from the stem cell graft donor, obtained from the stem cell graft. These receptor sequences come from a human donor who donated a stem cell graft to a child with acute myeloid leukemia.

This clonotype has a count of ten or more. The chain's CDR3 is CASGRASANEQFF. For the CDR3, the DNA is TGTGCTAGTGGTCGGGCCAGTGCCAATGAGCAGTTCTTC. The rearrangement uses TRBV12-5 and TRBJ2-1; unclear D gene. Germline CDR1 LGHNT, CDR2 FRNRAP. This CDR3 region has 13 residues. V was clipped by 5 bases and J by 6 bases, with 11 bases between them.

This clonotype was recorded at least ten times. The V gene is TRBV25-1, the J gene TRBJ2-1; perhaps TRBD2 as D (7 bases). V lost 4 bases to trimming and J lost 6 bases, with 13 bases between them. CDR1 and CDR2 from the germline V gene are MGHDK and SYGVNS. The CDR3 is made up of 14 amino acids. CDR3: CASSARGPVNEQFF. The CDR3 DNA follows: TGTGCCAGCAGTGCGCGGGGGCCGGTCAATGAGCAGTTCTTC.

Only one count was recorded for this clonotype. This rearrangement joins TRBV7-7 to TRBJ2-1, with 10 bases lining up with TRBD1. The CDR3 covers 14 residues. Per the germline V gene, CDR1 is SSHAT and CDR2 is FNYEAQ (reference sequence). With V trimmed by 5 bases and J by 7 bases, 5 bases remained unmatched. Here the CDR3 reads CASSRWDRGNEQFF. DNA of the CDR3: TGTGCCAGCAGCCGCTGGGACAGGGGTAATGAGCAGTTCTTC.